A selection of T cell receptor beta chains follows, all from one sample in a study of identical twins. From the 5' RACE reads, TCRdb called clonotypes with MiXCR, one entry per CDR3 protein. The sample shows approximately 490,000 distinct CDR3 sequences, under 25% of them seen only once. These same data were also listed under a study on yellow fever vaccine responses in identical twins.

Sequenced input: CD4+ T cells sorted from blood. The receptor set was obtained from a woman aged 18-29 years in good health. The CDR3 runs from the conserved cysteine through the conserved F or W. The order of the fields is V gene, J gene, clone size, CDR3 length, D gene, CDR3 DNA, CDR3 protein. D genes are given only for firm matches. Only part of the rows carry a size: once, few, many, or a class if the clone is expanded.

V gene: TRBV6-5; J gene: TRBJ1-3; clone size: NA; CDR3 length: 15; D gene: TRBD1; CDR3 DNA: TGTGCCAGCAGTTACTCGCGGCAGGGGGGGAACACCATATATTTT; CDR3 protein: CASSYSRQGGNTIYF
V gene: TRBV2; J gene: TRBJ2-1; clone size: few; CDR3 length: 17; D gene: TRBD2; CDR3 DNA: TGTGCCAGCAGTACTAGCGGGGGCCTTAGCTCCTACAATGAGCAGTTCTTC; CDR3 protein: CASSTSGGLSSYNEQFF
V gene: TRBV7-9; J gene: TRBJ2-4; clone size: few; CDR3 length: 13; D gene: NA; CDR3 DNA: TGTGCCAGCAGACGTGACCGAGAAAACATTCAGTACTTC; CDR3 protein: CASRRDRENIQYF
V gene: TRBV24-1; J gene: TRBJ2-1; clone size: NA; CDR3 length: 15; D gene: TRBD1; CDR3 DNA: TGTGCCACCAGTGAACCTGGACAGGGGACAGATGAGCAGTTCTTC; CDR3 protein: CATSEPGQGTDEQFF
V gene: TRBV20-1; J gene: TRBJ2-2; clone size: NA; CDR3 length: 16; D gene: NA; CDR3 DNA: TGCAGTGCTAAACGCCTGGGGACGCCGAACACCGGGGAGCTGTTTTTT; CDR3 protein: CSAKRLGTPNTGELFF
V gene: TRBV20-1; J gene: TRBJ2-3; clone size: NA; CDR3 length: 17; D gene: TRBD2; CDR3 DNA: TGCAGTGCTAGTCGGACTGGGCTTAGCGGGGGAACAGATACGCAGTATTTT; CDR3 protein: CSASRTGLSGGTDTQYF
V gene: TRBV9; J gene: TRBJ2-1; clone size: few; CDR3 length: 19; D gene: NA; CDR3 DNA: TGTGCCAGCAGCGTAGGGCGCGGAGCGACTAGTCCCCTCTACAATGAGCAGTTCTTC; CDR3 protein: CASSVGRGATSPLYNEQFF
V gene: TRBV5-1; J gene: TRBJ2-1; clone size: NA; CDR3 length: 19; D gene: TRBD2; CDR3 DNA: TGCGCCAGCAGCTTGTGGGCTAGCGGGGGCCCAAGCTCCTACAATGAGCAGTTCTTC; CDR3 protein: CASSLWASGGPSSYNEQFF
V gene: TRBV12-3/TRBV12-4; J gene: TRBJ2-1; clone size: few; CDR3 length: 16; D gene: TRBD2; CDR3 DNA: TGTGCCAGCAGTTCCTCTAGCGGAAAGGGGTTCAATGAGCAGTTCTTC; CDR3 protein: CASSSSSGKGFNEQFF
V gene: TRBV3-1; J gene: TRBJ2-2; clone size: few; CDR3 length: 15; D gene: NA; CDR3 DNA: TGTGCCAGCAGCTCTTGGCAGGGAGGTACCGGGGAGCTGTTTTTT; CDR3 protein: CASSSWQGGTGELFF
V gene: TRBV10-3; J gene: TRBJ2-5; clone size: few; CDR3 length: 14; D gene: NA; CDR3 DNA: TGTGCCATCAGTGCAGGACAGTCCGATGGGACCCAGTACTTC; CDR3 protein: CAISAGQSDGTQYF
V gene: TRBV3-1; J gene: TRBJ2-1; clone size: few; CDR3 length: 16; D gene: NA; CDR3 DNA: TGTGCCAGCAGCCCCCCCTTTACCTTCTCCTACAATGAGCAGTTCTTC; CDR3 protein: CASSPPFTFSYNEQFF
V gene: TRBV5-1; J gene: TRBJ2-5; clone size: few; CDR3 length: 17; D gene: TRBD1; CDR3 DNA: TGCGCCAGCAGCTTGGCCAACCGACAGGGGGCGCGGGAGACCCAGTACTTC; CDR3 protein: CASSLANRQGARETQYF
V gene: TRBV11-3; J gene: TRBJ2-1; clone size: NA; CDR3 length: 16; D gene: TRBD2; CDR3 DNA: TGTGCCAGCAGCGCCACGAGGCTAGCGGGGGACAATGAGCAGTTCTTC; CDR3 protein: CASSATRLAGDNEQFF
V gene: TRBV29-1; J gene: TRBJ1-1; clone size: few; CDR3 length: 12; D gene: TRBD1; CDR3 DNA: TGCAGCGACTTCCCGGGACAGGGGCGAGCTTTCTTT; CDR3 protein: CSDFPGQGRAFF
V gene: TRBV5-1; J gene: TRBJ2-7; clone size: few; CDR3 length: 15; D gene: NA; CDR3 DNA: TGCGCCAGCAGCTTGGGACAGGCCAATCCCTACGAGCAGTACTTC; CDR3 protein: CASSLGQANPYEQYF
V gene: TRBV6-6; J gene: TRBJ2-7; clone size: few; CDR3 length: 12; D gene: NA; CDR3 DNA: TGTGCCAGCAGGGACTACCTATACGAGCAGTACTTC; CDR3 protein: CASRDYLYEQYF
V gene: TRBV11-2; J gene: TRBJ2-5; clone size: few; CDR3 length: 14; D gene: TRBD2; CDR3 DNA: TGTGCCAGCAGCTTAGCAGCGGGAAAAGAGACCCAGTACTTC; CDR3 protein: CASSLAAGKETQYF
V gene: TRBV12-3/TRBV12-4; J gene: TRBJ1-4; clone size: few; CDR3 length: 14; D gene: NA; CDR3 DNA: TGTGCCAGCAGAAACCGGGATCTTAATGAAAAACTGTTTTTT; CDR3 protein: CASRNRDLNEKLFF
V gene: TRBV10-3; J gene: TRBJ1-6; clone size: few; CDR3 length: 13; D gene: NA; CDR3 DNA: TGTGCCATCACCAGGGATACTAATTCACCCCTCCACTTT; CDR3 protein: CAITRDTNSPLHF
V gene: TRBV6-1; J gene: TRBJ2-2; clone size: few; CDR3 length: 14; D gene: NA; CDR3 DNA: TGTGCCAGCCGGGACTCCACGAACACCGGGGAGCTGTTTTTT; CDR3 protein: CASRDSTNTGELFF
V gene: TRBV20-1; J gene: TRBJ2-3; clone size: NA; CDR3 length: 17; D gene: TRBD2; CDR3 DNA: TGCAGTGCTAGAGATCCGATGACTAGCGGGAACACAGATACGCAGTATTTT; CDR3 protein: CSARDPMTSGNTDTQYF
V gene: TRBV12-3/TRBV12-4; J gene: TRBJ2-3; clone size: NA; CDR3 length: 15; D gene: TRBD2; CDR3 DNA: TGTGCCAGCAACGAGGGGAGCGGGGATACAGATACGCAGTATTTT; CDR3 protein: CASNEGSGDTDTQYF
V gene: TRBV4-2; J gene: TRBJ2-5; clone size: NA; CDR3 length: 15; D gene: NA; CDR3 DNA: TGTGCCAGCAGCCAGGATGGACTACGGCAAGAGACCCAGTACTTC; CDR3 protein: CASSQDGLRQETQYF
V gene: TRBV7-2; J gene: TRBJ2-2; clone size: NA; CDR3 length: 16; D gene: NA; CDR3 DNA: TGTGCCAGCAGCTCAATGGGGACTGTACGGGGCGGGGAGCTGTTTTTT; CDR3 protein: CASSSMGTVRGGELFF
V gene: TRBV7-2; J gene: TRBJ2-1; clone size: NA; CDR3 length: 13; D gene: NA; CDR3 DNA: TGTGCCAGCAGCTTAGGGACACCAAACGAGCAGTTCTTC; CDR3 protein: CASSLGTPNEQFF
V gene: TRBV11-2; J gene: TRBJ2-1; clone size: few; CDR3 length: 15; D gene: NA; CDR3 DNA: TGTGCCAGCAGACCCGCACCCCGGGGGTACAATGAGCAGTTCTTC; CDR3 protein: CASRPAPRGYNEQFF
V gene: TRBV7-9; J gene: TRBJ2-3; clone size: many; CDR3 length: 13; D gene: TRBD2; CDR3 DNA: TGTGCCAGCAGCTGGGGAGGGACAGATACGCAGTATTTT; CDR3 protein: CASSWGGTDTQYF
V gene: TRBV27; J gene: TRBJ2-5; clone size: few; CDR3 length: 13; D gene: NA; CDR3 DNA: TGTGCCAGCAGTACGACTCACGGCGGGACCCAGTACTTC; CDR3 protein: CASSTTHGGTQYF
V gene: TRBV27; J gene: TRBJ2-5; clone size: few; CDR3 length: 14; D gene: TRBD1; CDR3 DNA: TGTGCCAGCAGTGGGCAGGGGGCTGGGGAGACCCAGTACTTC; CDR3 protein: CASSGQGAGETQYF